This T cell receptor beta chain was sequenced for a study of beta chain features in type 1 diabetes. Study-wide results and caveats: Individuals with type 1 diabetes displayed fewer insertions and more deletions at VDJ junctions. When Type 1 diabetes patients were examined, their TCRB CDR3s proved moderately but significantly shorter in all four CD4+ subsets. There was a possibility that cDNA sequencing over-represented cells with high TCR expression.

V lost 1 base and J lost 13, with 15 bases in between. The CDR3 covers 13 residues. The V gene's germline CDR1 is SGHTA and CDR2 FQGTGA. Investigators reverse transcribed all isolated RNA, so they sequenced expressed TCRB transcripts. For naive, central memory and regulatory T cell samples, reads averaged around 3.5 million. Method: immunoSEQ multiplex PCR; TCRdb's copy keeps in-frame clones and lacks some. The sample holds about 140,000 clones, roughly 7.2% seen once. Concerning this clone itself: Its antigen is unidentified.

Material for sequencing was central memory CD4+ T cells from blood. This receptor was taken from a woman in her thirties in good health. The rearrangement links TRBV7-3 to TRBJ2-3; the D gene is possibly TRBD2 (5 bases). The CDR3 coding sequence is TGTGCCAGCAGCTTAATGGTTGTGGACTCCAAGTATTTT. It specifies CASSLMVVDSKYF.